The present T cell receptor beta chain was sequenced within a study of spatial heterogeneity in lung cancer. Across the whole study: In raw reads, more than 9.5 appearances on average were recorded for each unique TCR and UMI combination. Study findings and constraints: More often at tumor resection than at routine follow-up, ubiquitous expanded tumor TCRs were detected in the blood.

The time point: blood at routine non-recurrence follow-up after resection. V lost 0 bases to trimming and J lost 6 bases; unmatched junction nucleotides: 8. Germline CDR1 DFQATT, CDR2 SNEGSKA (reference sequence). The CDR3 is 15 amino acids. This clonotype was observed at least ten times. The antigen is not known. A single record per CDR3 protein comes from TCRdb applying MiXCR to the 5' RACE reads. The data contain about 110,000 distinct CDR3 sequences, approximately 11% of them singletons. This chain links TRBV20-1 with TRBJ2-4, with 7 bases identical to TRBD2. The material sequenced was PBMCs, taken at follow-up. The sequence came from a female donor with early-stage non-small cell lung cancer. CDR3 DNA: TGCAGTGCTAGAGAGGGGTTGCGGGAGAGAAACATTCAGTACTTC. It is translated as CSAREGLRERNIQYF.